These 12 T cell receptor beta chains originate from one sample sequenced in a study of blood T cell repertoires in COVID-19. The assay was immunoSEQ multiplex PCR, and TCRdb's table has in-frame clones only and misses some. The sample has about 150,000 clones; over 70% are singletons. The sequencing input was peripheral blood. The receptor set was obtained from a man older than 75 with acute or convalescent COVID-19.

The chain couples TRBV2 to TRBJ1-2; 7 bases match TRBD1. The V gene end was trimmed by 6 bases and the J gene end by 5 bases; junction bases not matched to a gene: 12. The V gene's germline CDR1 is SNHLY and CDR2 FYNNEI. The length of the CDR3 is 15 residues. The CDR3 spells CASRAGGQVLYGYTF. The CDR3 region has the DNA TGTGCCAGCAGGGCCGGCGGACAGGTCTTGTATGGCTACACCTTC. Together with reference TRBV2 and TRBJ1-2, the CDR3 gives the full variable domain: EPEVTQTPSHQVTQMGQEVILRCVPISNHLYFYWYRQILGQKVEFLVSFYNNEISEKSEIFDDQFSVERPDGSNFTLKIRSTKLEDSAMYFCASRAGGQVLYGYTFGSGTRLTVV.

The V gene is TRBV27, the J gene TRBJ2-7; 10 nucleotides line up with TRBD1. The trim removed 5 bases at V and 6 bases at J, leaving 10 bases unmatched. The CDR3 is 15 amino acids. Germline CDR1 reads MNHEY; CDR2 reads SMNVEV (reference sequence). This chain's CDR3 is CASSPPGRTGGEQYF. Written as DNA, the CDR3 is TGTGCCAGCAGTCCCCCTGGAAGGACAGGGGGCGAGCAGTACTTC.

Only one count was recorded for this clone. The gene calls are TRBV10-3 and TRBJ2-5; D is perhaps TRBD2 (5 bases). The germline V and J ends were trimmed by 8 bases and 1 base, with 20 bases remaining between them. The CDR3 length is 16 residues. Germline V lookup: CDR1 ENHRY, CDR2 SYGVKD. CDR3 sequence reads: CAIGTRLAGPQETQYF. The CDR3 DNA reads TGTGCCATCGGCACGAGGCTAGCTGGCCCCCAAGAGACCCAGTACTTC.

The count of this clone is one. The chain couples TRBV3-1 (or the pseudogene TRBV3-2) to TRBJ1-2; D remains ambiguous. This CDR3 has 13 residues. Trimming pared 4 bases from V and 7 bases from J, leaving 13 bases between. The germline CDR1 and CDR2 sequences are LGHDT and YNNKEL (reference sequence). DNA of the CDR3: TGTGCCAGCAGCCCCGGCGGCGGGAGTGGCTACACCTTC. Its protein product is CASSPGGGSGYTF.

The chain combines TRBV24-1 with TRBJ2-3; 8 positions agree with TRBD2. Germline V gene sequence: CDR1 KGHDR, CDR2 SFDVKD. The CDR3 has 15 residues. The V and J ends lost 5 bases and 2 bases, in that order; junction bases with no gene match: 5. CDR3 amino acids: CATSASGGNTDTQYF. The DNA of the CDR3 is TGTGCCACCAGTGCCTCGGGAGGGAACACAGATACGCAGTATTTT.

This clone has only a few counts. The chain has TRBV5-1 and TRBJ2-7; perhaps TRBD2 as D (6 bases). The CDR3 loop spans 15 amino acids. Trimming removed 3 bases from V and 6 bases from J, with 19 bases in between. In germline, CDR1 is SGHRS, CDR2 YFSETQ. The CDR3 protein is CASSSGGTQSPEQYF. The CDR3 nucleotides read TGCGCCAGCAGCTCGGGTGGGACTCAGTCCCCCGAGCAGTACTTC.

The chain combines TRBV5-1 with TRBJ2-1; 14 bases fit TRBD2. This CDR3 contains 16 residues. Germline V gene lookup returns CDR1 SGHRS and CDR2 YFSETQ. V trimming: 0 bases; J trimming: 7 bases; junction bases outside the gene matches: 3. The CDR3 sequence is CASSLGLAGGENEQFF. DNA for the CDR3: TGCGCCAGCAGCTTGGGACTAGCGGGAGGGGAGAATGAGCAGTTCTTC.

This chain links TRBV30 with TRBJ1-2; D is perhaps TRBD1 (6 bases). The germline CDR1 and CDR2 sequences are GTSNPN and SVGIG (reference sequence). Trimming cost V 1 base and J 6 bases, with 9 bases left between them. This CDR3 has 12 amino acids. The DNA of the CDR3 is TGTGCCTGGAGTGGACACAGGGATGGCTACACCTTC. Protein sequence: CAWSGHRDGYTF. The variable domain in full, with the rest retrieved from reference TRBV30 and TRBJ1-2, is SQTIHQWPATLVQPVGSPLSLECTVEGTSNPNLYWYRQAAGRGLQLLFYSVGIGQISSEVPQNLSASRPQDRQFILSSKKLLLSDSGFYLCAWSGHRDGYTFGSGTRLTVV.

V is TRBV11-1 and J is TRBJ1-2; D is perhaps TRBD1 (6 bases). The CDR3 contains 14 residues. V was shortened by 5 bases and J by 2 bases, with 12 bases between the two germline ends. Germline assignment: CDR1 SGHAT and CDR2 FQDESV (reference sequence). For the CDR3, the DNA is TGTGCCAGCAGCCTAGGACAGCCGAACTATGGCTACACCTTC. Translation gives CASSLGQPNYGYTF.

The rearrangement uses TRBV5-1 and TRBJ2-7; D perhaps matches TRBD1 (6 bases). CDR1 is SGHRS and CDR2 is YFSETQ in the germline V gene. The length of the CDR3 is 13 residues. The V end lost 0 bases, the J end lost 3 bases, and 7 bases lay between the germline ends. The DNA for the CDR3 is TGCGCCAGCAGCTTGGACAGGGTCTACGAGCAGTACTTC. Protein sequence: CASSLDRVYEQYF.

In its sample, this clone was seen once. This rearrangement joins TRBV9 to TRBJ1-4; D is ambiguous. There are 18 residues in the CDR3. V was pared by 3 bases and J by 1 base, with 19 bases between. Germline values: CDR1 SGDLS, CDR2 YYNGEE. In DNA form, the CDR3 reads TGTGCCAGCAGCGCTCAGGCGGGTGGTTTTGGAACTAATGAAAAACTGTTTTTT. Its translation: CASSAQAGGFGTNEKLFF.

This clone was seen a few times. The gene calls are TRBV28 and TRBJ1-2, with unresolved D. The CDR3 is 12 amino acids. V was cut by 6 bases and J by 4 bases, with 9 bases left in between. Germline V gene lookup returns CDR1 MDHEN and CDR2 SYDVKM. The CDR3 spells CASRVGSYGYTF. The CDR3 DNA sequence: TGTGCCAGCAGGGTGGGGAGCTATGGCTACACCTTC.